This T cell receptor (beta chain) originates from a study of blood T cells in healthy people across ages. Trimming took 7 bases from V and 1 from J; bases not matched to a gene: 4. Germline V lookup: CDR1 KGHSH, CDR2 LQKENI. The CDR3 is made up of 16 amino acids. The use of a sample-barcoded 5' primer and a J-beta primer mix characterized a second PCR of roughly 6 to 11 cycles. In TCRdb, the 5' RACE reads were re-called with MiXCR into one record per CDR3 protein. The sample records 1,500,000 or so distinct CDR3 sequences, approximately 59% being singletons. A single count supports this clonotype. The receptor comes from a man in his late teens or twenties in good health. The sample taken for sequencing was blood. The chain combines TRBV18 with TRBJ2-1, with 13 bases matching TRBD2. The CDR3 bases are TGTGCCAGCTGGCGGACTAGCGGGAGTTCCTACAATGAGCAGTTCTTC. Translating gives CASWRTSGSSYNEQFF.